One sample yielded the 19 T cell receptor beta chains listed below, sequenced in a study of molecular identifiers for immune sequencing clone quantification. TCRdb redid the calling of the PCR reads with MiXCR, one entry per CDR3 protein. The table records under 600,000 distinct CDR3 sequences, about 20% of them present only once. The specimen was naive CD8+ T cells from blood, with Jurkat cell RNA spiked in. The subset: FACS-sorted CD8+CD4-CCR7+CD45RA+ naive T cells. All receptors come from a human donor in good health. Some libraries in this study had Jurkat cell RNA spiked in.

Comment on this clonotype: Being one base from a much bigger clone, this may be a read error. This CDR3 reads CGARDGGGQPQHF. Written as DNA, the CDR3 is TGCGGTGCTAGAGATGGAGGGGGTCAGCCCCAGCATTTT. This chain links TRBV20-1 with TRBJ1-5; TRBD1 is a possible D gene (6 bases). Germline V CDR1 and CDR2: DFQATT, SNEGSKA (reference sequence). The CDR3 consists of 13 residues.

This clonotype appeared many times. The V call is TRBV4-1, the J call TRBJ1-1; 8 bases agree with TRBD1. The CDR3 sequence is 14 residues long. From germline, CDR1 is MGHRA and CDR2 YSYEKL. V lost 6 bases and J lost 7; bases outside the gene matches: 10. The CDR3 reads CASSLSPRGHEAFF. The CDR3 region has the DNA TGCGCCAGCAGTCTATCCCCCAGGGGGCATGAAGCTTTCTTT.

The chain uses TRBV20-1 and TRBJ2-5; 9 bases map to TRBD2. CDR1 DFQATT and CDR2 SNEGSKA come from the germline V gene (reference sequence). CDR3 size: 17 residues. V shed 3 bases and J 1 base; nucleotides not matched to a gene: 12. CDR3 amino acids: CSASAISERGVQETQYF. DNA for the CDR3: TGCAGTGCTAGTGCTATATCGGAGCGGGGGGTCCAAGAGACCCAGTACTTC.

This clonotype was observed a few times. This rearrangement joins TRBV25-1 to TRBJ2-1, with 7 bases matching TRBD2. J gave up 4 bases and V 6 bases, and 3 bases lay outside the gene matches. Germline V CDR1 and CDR2: MGHDK, SYGVNS. The CDR3 covers 13 residues. This CDR3 is CASSGAGYNEQFF. The CDR3, as DNA: TGTGCCAGCAGCGGAGCGGGATACAATGAGCAGTTCTTC.

This clonotype was observed many times. CDR3 bases: TGTGCCAGCAGCTCTAGCGGCACAGATACGCAGTATTTT. Protein: CASSSSGTDTQYF. The chain employs TRBV7-9 and TRBJ2-3; D perhaps matches TRBD2 (6 bases). V dropped 4 bases and J dropped 1 base, with 6 bases sitting between them. Looked up from germline, CDR1 is SEHNR and CDR2 is FQNEAQ (reference sequence). The CDR3 sequence is 13 residues long.

This clonotype was recorded many times. The chain uses TRBV20-1 and TRBJ2-5, with D possibly being TRBD1 (6 bases). V was shortened by 6 bases and J by 2 bases, with 13 bases between the two germline ends. Germline assignment: CDR1 DFQATT and CDR2 SNEGSKA (reference sequence). This CDR3 is 13 amino acids long. As DNA, the CDR3 is TGCAGTGCCCTGGACAGAAATCAAGAGACCCAGTACTTC. Protein: CSALDRNQETQYF.

The chain links TRBV10-2 to TRBJ2-7, with D perhaps matching TRBD1 (6 bases). The germline gives CDR1 WSHSY, CDR2 SAAADI. V gave up 10 bases and J gave up 4 bases, with 11 bases separating them. The CDR3 has 11 amino acids. In nucleotides, the CDR3 is TGCGCCACTCAAGGGGGATACGAGCAGTACTTC. It yields the protein CATQGGYEQYF.

There are a few counts of this clonotype. The rearrangement links TRBV3-1 to TRBJ2-7, with 16 bases identical to TRBD2. The CDR3 runs 19 residues. V dropped 3 bases and J dropped 1; count of bases not matched to a gene: 9. The germline V gene encodes CDR1 LGHDT and CDR2 YNNKEL (reference sequence). The CDR3 spells CASSHAPGLAGGQSYEQYF. The CDR3 bases are TGTGCCAGCAGCCACGCACCGGGACTAGCGGGGGGGCAGTCCTACGAGCAGTACTTC.

This chain links TRBV5-4 with TRBJ2-5, with 13 bases fitting TRBD2. Germline V gene lookup returns CDR1 SGHNT and CDR2 YYREEE (reference sequence). CDR3 size: 17 residues. After removal of 4 bases from V and 2 bases from J, the junction contained 8 bases not matched to a gene. As DNA, the CDR3 is TGTGCCAGCAGCCCCCCCGGGACTAGCGGGGCACAAGAGACCCAGTACTTC. This sequence encodes CASSPPGTSGAQETQYF. The full variable domain, rest sourced from reference TRBV5-4 and TRBJ2-5, is ETGVTQSPTHLIKTRGQQVTLRCSSQSGHNTVSWYQQALGQGPQFIFQYYREEENGRGNFPPRFSGLQFPNYSSELNVNALELDDSALYLCASSPPGTSGAQETQYFGPGTRLLVL.

This clonotype was detected ten times or more. V usage is TRBV5-5 and J usage is TRBJ2-1; 10 bases map to TRBD2. The junction had 5 bases not matched to a gene; V was cut back by 5 bases and J by 9 bases. This CDR3 comprises 13 residues. Germline V gene lookup returns CDR1 SGHKS and CDR2 YYEKEE (reference sequence). CDR3 coding DNA: TGTGCCAGCAGGGGACTAGCGAGTGGTGAGCAGTTCTTC. Amino acids: CASRGLASGEQFF.

This chain links TRBV5-4 with TRBJ2-3, with 9 bases aligning to TRBD1. Unmatched junction bases numbered 6, after V lost 0 bases and J lost 4 bases. Germline CDR1 and CDR2: SGHNT and YYREEE (reference sequence). This CDR3 contains 16 residues. The CDR3 coding sequence is TGTGCCAGCAGCTTGGTGAACAGGGGGCAAGCAGATACGCAGTATTTT. Residues: CASSLVNRGQADTQYF.

This clonotype was detected ten times or more. The chain combines TRBV6-5 with TRBJ2-3; D is perhaps TRBD2 (5 bases). V was trimmed by 8 bases and J by 4 bases, leaving 13 bases between them. The CDR3 has 13 amino acids. Germline V gives CDR1 MNHEY, CDR2 SVGAGI. The CDR3 loop is CASPTGDPDTQYF. CDR3 nucleotide sequence: TGTGCCAGCCCGACCGGGGATCCAGATACGCAGTATTTT.

This clonotype was detected a few times. The J gene is TRBJ2-5, the V gene TRBV2, with a weak D call TRBD2 (5 bases). Germline loops: CDR1 SNHLY, CDR2 FYNNEI. This CDR3 comprises 11 residues. V lost 4 bases to trimming and J lost 13 bases, with 13 bases between them. CDR3 nucleotide sequence: TGTGCCAGCAGTGTGTTGGGGAGCTGGTACTTC. Translating it yields CASSVLGSWYF.

Comment on this clonotype: This could be a read error, since a much larger clone is one nucleotide away. Written as DNA, the CDR3 is TGTGCCAGCAGCTTAGGTGGTCACCGGAGCTCCCACGAGCAGTACTTC. This codes for CASSLGGHRSSHEQYF. V usage is TRBV7-9 and J usage is TRBJ2-7; D remains ambiguous. Per germline, CDR1 SEHNR and CDR2 FQNEAQ (reference sequence). This CDR3 region has 16 residues.

The chain is built from TRBV28 and TRBJ1-1; possibly TRBD1 for D (5 bases). V was cut by 6 bases and J by 3 bases, with 11 bases left in between. The CDR3 is 13 amino acids. CDR1 is MDHEN and CDR2 is SYDVKM in the germline V gene. The CDR3 DNA follows: TGTGCCAGCAGCCCAGGGTTCGACACTGAAGCTTTCTTT. This translates into CASSPGFDTEAFF.

A few counts support this clonotype. The chain uses TRBV27 and TRBJ2-5; perhaps TRBD1 as D (5 bases). CDR1 and CDR2 (germline): MNHEY, SMNVEV (reference sequence). CDR3 length: 11 amino acids. Trimming left V 7 bases short and J 5 bases short, with 8 bases between. The CDR3 loop is CASKGKETQYF. The CDR3 DNA sequence: TGTGCCAGCAAGGGGAAGGAGACCCAGTACTTC.

In its sample, this clonotype was seen many times. For the CDR3, the DNA is TGCGCCAGCAGCCTAGACAGTGCTAGTTTCTACGAGCAGTACTTC. It is translated as CASSLDSASFYEQYF. The genes are TRBV5-1 and TRBJ2-7; weak D call: TRBD1 (5 bases). Germline loops: CDR1 SGHRS, CDR2 YFSETQ. The CDR3 extends over 15 amino acids. V was trimmed by 4 bases and J by 3 bases, leaving 17 bases between them.

This sequence joins TRBV4-3 and TRBJ2-1; D may correspond to TRBD1 or TRBD2 (5 bases each). The CDR3 consists of 15 residues. Germline-derived CDR1 and CDR2 are LGHNA and YSLEER. The ends were cut back, 4 bases at V and 4 bases at J, with 14 bases in the middle. CDR3 sequence reads: CASSRDSGGYNEQFF. CDR3 sequence (DNA): TGCGCCAGCAGCCGAGACAGTGGGGGTTACAATGAGCAGTTCTTC.

For this clonotype: A single base separates this from a much larger clone, so it may be a read error. The rearrangement joins TRBV30 to TRBJ2-1, with TRBD1 matching over 7 bases. Unmatched junction bases numbered 10, after V lost 8 bases and J lost 0 bases. The CDR3 length is 15 residues. The germline gives CDR1 GTSNPN, CDR2 SVGIG (reference sequence). For the CDR3, the DNA is TGTGCCCGGGGCCCGGGACAGAGCTCCTACAATGAGCAGTTCTTC. This codes for CARGPGQSSYNEQFF.